Listed here is a single TCR beta chain. The data were obtained in a study of control samples from healthy donors and cancer patients. The repertoire was sequenced with immunoSEQ multiplex PCR; TCRdb's copy has only in-frame clones and lacks some. Among 95,000 to 150,000 clones listed, around 87% were seen once. V gave up 0 bases and J gave up 2 bases, with 5 bases separating them. Germline values: CDR1 SGHRS, CDR2 YFSETQ. The CDR3 loop spans 13 amino acids. This chain joins TRBV5-1 and TRBJ2-5; D unresolved. Sequences were obtained from blood. The TCR was taken from a man aged 35-49 years in good health. The CDR3 bases are TGCGCCAGCAGCTTGGACGAACAAGAGACCCAGTACTTC. Translation gives CASSLDEQETQYF.